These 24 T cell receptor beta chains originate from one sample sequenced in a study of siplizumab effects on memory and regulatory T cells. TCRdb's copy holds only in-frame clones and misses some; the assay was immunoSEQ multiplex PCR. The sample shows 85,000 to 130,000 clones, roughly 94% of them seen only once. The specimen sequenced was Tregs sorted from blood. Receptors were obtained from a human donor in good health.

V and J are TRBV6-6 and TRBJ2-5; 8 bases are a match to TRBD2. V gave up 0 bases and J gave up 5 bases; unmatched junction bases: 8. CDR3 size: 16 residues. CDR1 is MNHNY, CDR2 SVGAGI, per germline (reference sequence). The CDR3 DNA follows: TGTGCCAGCAGTTACTCCCGGTCGGGACTAGGGGAGACCCAGTACTTC. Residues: CASSYSRSGLGETQYF.

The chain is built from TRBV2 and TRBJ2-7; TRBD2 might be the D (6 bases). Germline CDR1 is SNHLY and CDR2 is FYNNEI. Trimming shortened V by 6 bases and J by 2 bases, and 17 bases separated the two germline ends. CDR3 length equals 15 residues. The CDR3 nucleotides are TGTGCCAGCAGGGGGATAGCGGCACGTACCTACGAGCAGTACTTC. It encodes CASRGIAARTYEQYF.

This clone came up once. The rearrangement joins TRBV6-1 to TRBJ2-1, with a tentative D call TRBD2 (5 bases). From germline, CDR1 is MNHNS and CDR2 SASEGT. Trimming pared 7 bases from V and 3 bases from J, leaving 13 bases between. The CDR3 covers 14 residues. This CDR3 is CASIERRIYNEQFF. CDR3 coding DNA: TGTGCCAGCATAGAGCGGAGGATCTACAATGAGCAGTTCTTC.

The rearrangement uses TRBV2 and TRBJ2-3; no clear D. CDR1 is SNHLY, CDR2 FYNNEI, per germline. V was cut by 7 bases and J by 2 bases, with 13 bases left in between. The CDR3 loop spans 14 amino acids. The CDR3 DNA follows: TGTGCCAGCAACACTGACAAAGACACAGATACGCAGTATTTT. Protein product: CASNTDKDTDTQYF.

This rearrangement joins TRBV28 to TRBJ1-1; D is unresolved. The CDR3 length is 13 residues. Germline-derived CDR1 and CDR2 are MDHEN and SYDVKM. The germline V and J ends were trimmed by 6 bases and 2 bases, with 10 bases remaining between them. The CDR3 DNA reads TGTGCCAGCAGCGGACTAATTAACACTGAAGCTTTCTTT. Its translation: CASSGLINTEAFF.

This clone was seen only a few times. The DNA of the CDR3 is TGTGCCAGCAGCCAAGATACGCGCAGGAGAACGGGCGAGCAGTACTTC. Translating gives CASSQDTRRRTGEQYF. The chain joins TRBV4-2 to TRBJ2-7, with no clear D. This CDR3 spans 16 amino acids. CDR1 LGHNA and CDR2 YNFKEQ come from the germline V gene. V was cut by 0 bases and J by 6 bases, with 18 bases left in between.

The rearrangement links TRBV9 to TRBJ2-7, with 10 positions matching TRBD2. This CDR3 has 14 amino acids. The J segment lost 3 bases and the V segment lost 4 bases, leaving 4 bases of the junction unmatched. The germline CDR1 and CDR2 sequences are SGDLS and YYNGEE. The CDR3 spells CASSYASGSYEQYF. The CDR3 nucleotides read TGTGCCAGCAGCTACGCTAGCGGGAGCTACGAGCAGTACTTC. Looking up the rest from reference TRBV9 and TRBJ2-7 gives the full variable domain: DSGVTQTPKHLITATGQRVTLRCSPRSGDLSVYWYQQSLDQGLQFLIQYYNGEERAKGNILERFSAQQFPDLHSELNLSSLELGDSALYFCASSYASGSYEQYFGPGTRLTVT.

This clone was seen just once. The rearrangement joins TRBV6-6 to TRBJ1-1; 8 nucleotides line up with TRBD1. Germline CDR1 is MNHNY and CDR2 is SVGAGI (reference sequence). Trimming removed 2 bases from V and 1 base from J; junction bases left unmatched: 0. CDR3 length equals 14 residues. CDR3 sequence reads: CASSYQGANTEAFF. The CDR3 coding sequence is TGTGCCAGCAGTTACCAGGGGGCGAACACTGAAGCTTTCTTT.

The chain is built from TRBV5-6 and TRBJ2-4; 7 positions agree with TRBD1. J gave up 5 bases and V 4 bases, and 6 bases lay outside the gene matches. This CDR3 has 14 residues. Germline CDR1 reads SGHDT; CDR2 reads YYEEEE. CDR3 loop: CASSAEGAQNIQYF. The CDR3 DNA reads TGTGCCAGCAGCGCCGAGGGGGCCCAAAACATTCAGTACTTC.

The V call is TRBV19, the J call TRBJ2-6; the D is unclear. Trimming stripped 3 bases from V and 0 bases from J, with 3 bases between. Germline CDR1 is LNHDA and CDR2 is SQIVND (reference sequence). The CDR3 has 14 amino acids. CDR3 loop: CASSISSGANVLTF. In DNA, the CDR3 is TGTGCCAGTAGTATCAGCTCTGGGGCCAACGTCCTGACTTTC.

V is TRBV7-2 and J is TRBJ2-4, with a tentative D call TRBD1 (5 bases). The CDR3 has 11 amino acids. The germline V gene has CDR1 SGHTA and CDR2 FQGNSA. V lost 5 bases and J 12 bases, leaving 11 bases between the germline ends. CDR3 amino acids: CASSLDTYQYF. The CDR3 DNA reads TGTGCCAGCAGCCTGGACACTTATCAGTACTTC.

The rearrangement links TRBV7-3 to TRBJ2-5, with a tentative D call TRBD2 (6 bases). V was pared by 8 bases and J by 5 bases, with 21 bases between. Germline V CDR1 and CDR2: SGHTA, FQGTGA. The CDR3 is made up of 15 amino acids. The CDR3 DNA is TGTGCCAGCGCGAGTGGGCCTAGCGTCGGGGAGACCCAGTACTTC. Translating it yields CASASGPSVGETQYF.

In DNA form, the CDR3 reads TGTGCCAGCAGCGTAAGGGTCGGGGAGCTGTTTTTT. Protein product: CASSVRVGELFF. V is TRBV9 and J is TRBJ2-2; D is unresolved. This CDR3 contains 12 residues. Germline assignment: CDR1 SGDLS and CDR2 YYNGEE. The V end was cut by 1 base, the J end by 7 bases, with 5 bases between.

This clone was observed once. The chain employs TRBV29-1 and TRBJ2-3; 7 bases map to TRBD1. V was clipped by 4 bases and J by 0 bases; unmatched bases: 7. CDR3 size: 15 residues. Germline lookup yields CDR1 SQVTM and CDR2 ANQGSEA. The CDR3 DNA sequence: TGCAGCGTTGGCGTAGGGGGACAGAGCACAGATACGCAGTATTTT. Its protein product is CSVGVGGQSTDTQYF.

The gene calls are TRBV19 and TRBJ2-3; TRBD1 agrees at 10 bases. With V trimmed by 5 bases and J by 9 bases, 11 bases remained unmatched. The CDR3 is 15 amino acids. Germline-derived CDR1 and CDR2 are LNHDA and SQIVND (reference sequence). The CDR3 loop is CASSPGGSTGGTQYF. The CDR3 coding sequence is TGTGCCAGTAGTCCGGGGGGCTCGACAGGGGGCACGCAGTATTTT. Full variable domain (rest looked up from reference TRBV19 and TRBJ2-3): DGGITQSPKYLFRKEGQNVTLSCEQNLNHDAMYWYRQDPGQGLRLIYYSQIVNDFQKGDIAEGYSVSREKKESFPLTVTSAQKNPTAFYLCASSPGGSTGGTQYFGPGTRLTVL.

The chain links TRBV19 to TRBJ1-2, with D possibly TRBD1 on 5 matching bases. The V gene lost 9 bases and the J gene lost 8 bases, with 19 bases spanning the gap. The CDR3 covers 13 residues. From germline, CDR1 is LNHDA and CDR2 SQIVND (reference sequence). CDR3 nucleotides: TGTGCCAGCGCCGGGGGTAGGGCAGGCGGCTACACCTTC. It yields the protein CASAGGRAGGYTF.

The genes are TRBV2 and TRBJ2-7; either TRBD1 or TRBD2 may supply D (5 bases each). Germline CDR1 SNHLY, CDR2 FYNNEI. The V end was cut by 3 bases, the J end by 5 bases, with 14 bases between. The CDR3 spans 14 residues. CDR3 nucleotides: TGTGCCAGCAGTGATTCGAGGGGCCAAGACGAGCAGTACTTC. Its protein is CASSDSRGQDEQYF.

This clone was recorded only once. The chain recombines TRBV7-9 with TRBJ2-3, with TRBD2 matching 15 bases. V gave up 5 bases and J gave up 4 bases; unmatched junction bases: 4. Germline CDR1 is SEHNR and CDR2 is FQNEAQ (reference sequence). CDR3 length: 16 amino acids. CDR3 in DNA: TGTGCCAGCAGCCCAGGACTAGCGGGAGGGTCAGATACGCAGTATTTT. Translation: CASSPGLAGGSDTQYF.

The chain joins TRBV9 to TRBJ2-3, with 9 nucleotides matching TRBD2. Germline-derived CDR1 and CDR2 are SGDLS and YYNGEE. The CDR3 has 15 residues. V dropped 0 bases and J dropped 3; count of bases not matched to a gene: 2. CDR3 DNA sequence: TGTGCCAGCAGCGTAGAAGCGGGAGGAACAGATACGCAGTATTTT. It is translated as CASSVEAGGTDTQYF.

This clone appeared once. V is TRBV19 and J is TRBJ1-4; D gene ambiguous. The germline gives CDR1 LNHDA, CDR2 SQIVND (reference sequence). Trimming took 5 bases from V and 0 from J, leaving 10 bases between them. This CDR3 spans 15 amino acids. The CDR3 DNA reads TGTGCCAGTAGTTCGACACGTGCAACTAATGAAAAACTGTTTTTT. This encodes CASSSTRATNEKLFF.

CDR3 in DNA: TGTGCCAGCAGTTTATTAGTGACCAACACAGATACGCAGTATTTT. Protein product: CASSLLVTNTDTQYF. The chain employs TRBV27 and TRBJ2-3, with D hard to call. This CDR3 contains 15 residues. The germline V gene has CDR1 MNHEY and CDR2 SMNVEV (reference sequence). V lost 1 base and J 2 bases, leaving 10 bases between the germline ends.

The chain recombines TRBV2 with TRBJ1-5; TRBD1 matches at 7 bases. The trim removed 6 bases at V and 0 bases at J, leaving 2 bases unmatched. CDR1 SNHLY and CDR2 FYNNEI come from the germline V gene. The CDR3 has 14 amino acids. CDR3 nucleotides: TGTGCCAGCAGGGGGGACAGTAGCAATCAGCCCCAGCATTTT. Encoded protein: CASRGDSSNQPQHF. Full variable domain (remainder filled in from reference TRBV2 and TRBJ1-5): EPEVTQTPSHQVTQMGQEVILRCVPISNHLYFYWYRQILGQKVEFLVSFYNNEISEKSEIFDDQFSVERPDGSNFTLKIRSTKLEDSAMYFCASRGDSSNQPQHFGDGTRLSIL.

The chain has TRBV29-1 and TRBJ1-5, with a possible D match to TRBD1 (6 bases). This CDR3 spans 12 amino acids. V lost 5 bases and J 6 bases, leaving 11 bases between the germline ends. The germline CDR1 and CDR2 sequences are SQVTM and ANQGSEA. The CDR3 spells CSVSTGSQPQHF. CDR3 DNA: TGCAGCGTTAGTACAGGGAGTCAGCCCCAGCATTTT.

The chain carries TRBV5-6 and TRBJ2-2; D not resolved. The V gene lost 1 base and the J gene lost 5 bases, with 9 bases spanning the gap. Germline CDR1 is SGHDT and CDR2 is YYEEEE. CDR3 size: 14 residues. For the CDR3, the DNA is TGTGCCAGCAGCTTGTTAAGCCCGACCGGGGAGCTGTTTTTT. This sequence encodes CASSLLSPTGELFF.